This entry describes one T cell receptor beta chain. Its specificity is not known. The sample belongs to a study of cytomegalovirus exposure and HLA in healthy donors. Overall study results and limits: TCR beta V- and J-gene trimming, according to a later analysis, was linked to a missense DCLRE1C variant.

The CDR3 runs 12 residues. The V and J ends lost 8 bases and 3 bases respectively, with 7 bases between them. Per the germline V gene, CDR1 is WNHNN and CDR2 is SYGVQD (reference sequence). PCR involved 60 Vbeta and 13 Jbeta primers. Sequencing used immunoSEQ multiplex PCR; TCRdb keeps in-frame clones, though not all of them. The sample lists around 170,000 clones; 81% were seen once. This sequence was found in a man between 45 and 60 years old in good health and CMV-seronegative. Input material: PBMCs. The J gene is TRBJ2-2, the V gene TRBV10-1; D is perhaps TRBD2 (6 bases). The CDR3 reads CASASDTGELFF. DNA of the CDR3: TGCGCCAGCGCTAGCGACACCGGGGAGCTGTTTTTT.